These 9 T cell receptor beta chains were sequenced from one sample in a study of cytomegalovirus exposure and HLA in healthy donors. The PCR made use of 60 Vbeta and 13 Jbeta primers. The repertoire was sequenced with immunoSEQ multiplex PCR; TCRdb's copy has only in-frame clones and lacks some. The sample has about 160,000 clones. Sequenced material: PBMCs. These receptors came from a young man in good health and CMV-seronegative.

Points on this clone: At the DNA level, this CDR3 is encoded by other sequences in the same sample as well. The chain carries TRBV7-9 and TRBJ2-1; TRBD1 might be the D (5 bases). CDR1 is SEHNR, CDR2 FQNEAQ, per germline (reference sequence). The CDR3 consists of 13 residues. V was trimmed by 0 bases and J by 6 bases, leaving 6 bases between them. The CDR3 DNA follows: TGTGCCAGCAGCTTAGCAGGGGCCAATGAGCAGTTCTTC. Translation gives CASSLAGANEQFF.

The CDR3 DNA follows: TGCGCCAGCAGCGATTTAAGGGGGCGTGAAGGGAACACTGAAGCTTTCTTT. It is translated as CASSDLRGREGNTEAFF. This chain joins TRBV10-2 and TRBJ1-1, with 7 bases aligning to TRBD1. The CDR3 is 17 residues long. Germline V CDR1 and CDR2: WSHSY, SAAADI. Trimming at V came to 6 bases and at J to 1 base, leaving 14 bases not matched to a gene.

The rearrangement uses TRBV2 and TRBJ1-1, with a weak D call TRBD1 (6 bases). The CDR3 consists of 13 residues. Germline CDR1 reads SNHLY; CDR2 reads FYNNEI. V dropped 7 bases and J dropped 0 bases, with 9 bases sitting between them. The chain's CDR3 is CASIRTVNTEAFF. In DNA, the CDR3 is TGTGCCAGCATCCGGACAGTGAACACTGAAGCTTTCTTT.

The V gene is TRBV10-1, the J gene TRBJ2-7, with 7 bases that match TRBD2. V lost 0 bases to trimming and J lost 2 bases; unmatched junction nucleotides: 4. In germline, CDR1 is WNHNN, CDR2 SYGVQD (reference sequence). CDR3 length equals 15 residues. CDR3 sequence: CASSESASGTYEQYF. The CDR3 DNA reads as TGCGCCAGCAGTGAGTCGGCTAGCGGTACCTACGAGCAGTACTTC.

V and J are TRBV19 and TRBJ2-1; TRBD1 aligns across 10 bases. The CDR3 loop spans 16 amino acids. J gave up 2 bases and V 3 bases, and 4 bases lay outside the gene matches. Germline lookup yields CDR1 LNHDA and CDR2 SQIVND (reference sequence). In DNA form, the CDR3 reads TGTGCCAGTAGTATCGCCGGGACAGGGGCCTACAATGAGCAGTTCTTC. This gives the protein CASSIAGTGAYNEQFF.

The V gene is TRBV7-2, the J gene TRBJ2-4; the D gene is possibly TRBD2 (6 bases). The CDR3 loop spans 19 amino acids. CDR1 is SGHTA, CDR2 FQGNSA, per germline. Trimming pared 1 base from V and 4 bases from J, leaving 23 bases between. The CDR3 is CASSLVGYSGPQYKNIQYF. CDR3 DNA sequence: TGTGCCAGCAGCTTAGTGGGTTATAGCGGTCCTCAATATAAAAACATTCAGTACTTC.

The rearrangement links TRBV7-6 to TRBJ1-2, with D maybe TRBD1 (6 bases). CDR3 size: 14 residues. V lost 5 bases and J 0 bases, leaving 10 bases between the germline ends. Germline V gene lookup returns CDR1 SGHVS and CDR2 FNYEAQ. The CDR3 region is CASSPGTSNYGYTF. The CDR3 nucleotides are TGTGCCAGCAGCCCGGGGACATCTAACTATGGCTACACCTTC.

The CDR3 nucleotides are TGTGCCAGCAATTCCCCCCGGGGTCCTACAAATGAAAAACTGTTTTTT. This codes for CASNSPRGPTNEKLFF. The chain is built from TRBV28 and TRBJ1-4; D gene ambiguous. The CDR3 length is 16 residues. Germline CDR1 reads MDHEN; CDR2 reads SYDVKM. Trimming left V 7 bases short and J 5 bases short, with 20 bases between. The full variable domain, its missing parts supplied by reference TRBV28 and TRBJ1-4, is DVKVTQSSRYLVKRTGEKVFLECVQDMDHENMFWYRQDPGLGLRLIYFSYDVKMKEKGDIPEGYSVSREKKERFSLILESASTNQTSMYLCASNSPRGPTNEKLFFGSGTQLSVL.

The genes are TRBV5-1 and TRBJ2-1, with 11 bases identical to TRBD2. The germline gives CDR1 SGHRS, CDR2 YFSETQ. V was clipped by 0 bases and J by 8 bases; unmatched bases: 4. This CDR3 comprises 15 residues. The CDR3 region is CASSLGLAGFDEQFF. The CDR3 DNA follows: TGCGCCAGCAGCTTGGGACTAGCGGGATTTGATGAGCAGTTCTTC.